This T cell receptor beta chain was identified during a study of cytomegalovirus exposure and HLA in healthy donors. Turning to the study itself: It was reported in a later analysis that the 120 or so validation repertoires used the same platform as the 500 to 700 first-cohort repertoires.

The donors formed part of the approximately 120-subject validation cohort, distinct from the roughly 630-subject first cohort. Measured with immunoSEQ multiplex PCR; TCRdb has only the in-frame clones, and not every one. There are fewer than 90,000 clones in the sample; around 82% occur only once, and about 12% lies in the top ten. The sequence derives from a young woman in good health and CMV-seropositive. Material: PBMCs.

CDR3 residues: CAWSVQDTEAFF. The DNA for the CDR3 is TGTGCCTGGAGTGTACAAGACACTGAAGCTTTCTTT. The chain carries TRBV30 and TRBJ1-1; D not certain. Per the germline V gene, CDR1 is GTSNPN and CDR2 is SVGIG (reference sequence). The CDR3 spans 12 residues. V lost 0 bases and J lost 3, with 5 bases in between.